This T cell receptor beta chain is drawn from a study of blood T cell repertoires in COVID-19. The CDR3 sequence is 15 residues long. Germline V gene sequence: CDR1 SGHAT, CDR2 FQDESV (reference sequence). V lost 5 bases to trimming and J lost 1 base, with 14 bases between them. The method was immunoSEQ multiplex PCR; TCRdb's version includes in-frame clones alone and lacks a portion of them. This sample yields some 46,000 clones, of which 80% to 90% are seen a single time; around 8.6% belongs to the top ten. The chain couples TRBV11-1 to TRBJ1-1, with a possible D match to TRBD1 (5 bases). The sequenced sample was peripheral blood. The receptor was derived from a middle-aged man with acute or convalescent COVID-19. The CDR3: CASSLNPGRNTEAFF. Written as DNA, the CDR3 is TGTGCCAGCAGCCTGAATCCAGGGCGGAACACTGAAGCTTTCTTT.